What follows describes a single T cell receptor (beta chain). This clonotype has just a few counts. The antigen it binds to is not known. Qualities for individual bases were not recorded, and no much larger clone is one base off. Ficoll-Paque density gradient centrifugation was the method used to isolate PBMCs. Sequenced on an Illumina NovaSeq 6000. TCRalpha and TCRbeta cDNA libraries were constructed by 5'RACE with constant-segment primers, with sample barcodes and unique molecular identifiers being introduced. Trizol reagent was used to extract RNA from every sample. Libraries were amplified in two PCR steps, with a second sample barcode and Illumina TruSeq adapters added in the second step. Sequencing of libraries was performed on an Illumina NovaSeq with 2 x 150 bp paired-end reads. As for the authors' bioinformatics: Reads were demultiplexed and collapsed into UMI-guided consensus sequences with migec v1.2.7. With mixcr v2.1.11, UMI consensuses were aligned to TRA and TRB V and J templates and assembled into clonotypes. Expanded or contracted clonotypes were those called significant by both edgeR and NoisET, with noise models trained on biological replicates. For edgeR calls, the thresholds were a false discovery rate-adjusted p below 0.01 and a log2 fold-change of 1. As an exploratory analysis of dynamics, max-normalized trajectories of the 1000 most abundant clonotypes were examined with PCA combined with hierarchical clustering. Each responding clone was given a CD4 or CD8 phenotype based on the CD4+ and CD8+ repertoires, which had been sequenced separately. TCRdb's own reprocessing of the public reads used fastp at Q25 and MiXCR and kept productive beta chains. Rows merge per CDR3 protein into single entries with the most common DNA and genes. The V and J calls follow TCRdb's processing rather than the paper's. The sample table lists around 340,000 distinct CDR3 sequences, roughly 15% of them with a count of one. Together, the top ten hold approximately 20% of the sample.

This sample is part of a study of T-cell memory formation after mild COVID-19 (dated by TCRdb to 2020 to 2023). About the full investigation: TCR sequence clusters from the two donors were found to be largely donor specific. In a couple of donors, T-cell clones that expanded and contracted after mild COVID-19 were tracked by sequencing TCRalpha and TCRbeta repertoires over time. Two young, previously healthy adult volunteers, one female and one male, were included in the cohort. Broad study findings and their caveats: Balanced CD4/CD8 phenotypes were observed for clones contracting from day 15 to 85, whereas a bias towards CD4+ was observed for a second wave of clones expanding from day 15 to 37. Some responding clones were detected in pre-infection memory, suggesting pre-existing cross-reactive memory T cells joined the SARS-CoV-2 response. Only two mild cases were covered by the study, and larger cohorts that include severe cases with pre-infection samples were considered necessary. SARS-CoV-2 specificity of the second-wave clones peaking on day 37 was not confirmed. Contracting CD4+ clones were located mainly in the CM and EM memory subsets, whereas CD8+ clones were found to be enriched in EMRA.

The sequencing input was PBMCs or a T cell subset sorted from them (not recorded which). This TCR was sampled from a man aged 18 to 30 who had mild COVID-19 (a few samples of this study predate the infection). The sample titles of this study are shuffled in the database, so cell type and time point are left out; the donor was told from shared clones.

The base sequence is TGTGCCAGTAGTGTGCGACTTGCGGGCGCAGATACGCAGTATTTT. This yields the protein CASSVRLAGADTQYF. The chain is encoded by TRBV19 joined to TRBJ2-3; the best D guess is TRBD2, with 5 bases matching. The V and J ends are trimmed by 5 bases and 4 bases, leaving 16 bases between them. CDR3 length: 15 amino acids, cysteine to phenylalanine. The DNA shown is the 45-base CDR3, in frame from base 1. CDR1 and CDR2, looked up from the germline V gene (reference sequence), are LNHDA and SQIVND.